Detailed here is one T cell receptor beta chain. Its target is unknown. This entry comes from a study of shared clonotypes between healthy human individuals. Findings and limits, study-wide: Naive subsets usually exceeded memory subsets in estimated richness. Blood was the sole source, and tissue repertoires probably differ.

J lost 4 bases, V lost 5 bases, and 7 bases had no gene match. CDR1 is MDHEN, CDR2 SYDVKM, per germline. The CDR3 runs 15 residues. Each replicate PCR on the sorted subsets used 200 to 250 ng DNA (around 31,000 T cell genomes). As originally analysed: Because ImmunoSEQ provided only junction sequences with no quality scores, the filtering differed. The table came from immunoSEQ multiplex PCR; TCRdb's copy has only in-frame clones and leaves some out. V and J calls and clone size are copied from that table; D and trimming were computed from the DNA. Of approximately 530,000 clones listed, approximately 95% were seen once; the top ten hold about 0.064%.

The chain couples TRBV28 to TRBJ2-7; 11 bases map to TRBD2. What was sequenced was naive CD4+ T cells sorted from blood. Subset given: CD45RA+ positively selected. The sequence was collected from a young woman in good health. CDR3 bases: TGTGCCAGCAGTGTTACTAGCGGGAGTGGGTACGAGCAGTACTTC. Its translation is CASSVTSGSGYEQYF.